Included here is one T cell receptor (beta chain) sequence, with context. CDR3 size: 11 residues. V lost 1 base to trimming and J lost 12 bases, with 13 bases between them. Germline CDR1 is GTSNPN and CDR2 is SVGIG (reference sequence). The source of the sample is a study of T cell changes during pregnancy in multiple sclerosis. Produced via immunoSEQ multiplex PCR; TCRdb's table is partial and in-frame only. The sample has 20,000 to 25,000 clones, more than 80% seen once. The chain couples TRBV30 to TRBJ2-7, with D uncertain. The sequencing here drew on CD8+ T cells from peripheral blood mononuclear cells, taken in the first trimester of pregnancy. The TCR sequence derives from a female donor in good health, enrolled as a control in a pregnancy study. The CDR3 nucleotides read TGTGCCTGGAGTGCGCCACTCGCTTGGTACTTC. It specifies CAWSAPLAWYF.